This entry concerns a single T cell receptor beta chain. No antigen is known for it. These data come from a study of tumor-infiltrating lymphocytes in primary liver carcinoma. Across the whole study: Regardless of tissue type, samples showed similar yields of roughly 3.5 to 7.5 million productive TCRbeta reads.

Looked up from germline, CDR1 is SGHNT and CDR2 is YYREEE (reference sequence). The CDR3 runs 14 residues. V lost 4 bases and J lost 7, with 15 bases in between. Whole-study findings and limits: Blood fell significantly below tumors in its top-250-clone fraction (p = 0.039). Paired tumor-adjacent and tumor-blood samples overlapped less than tumor region pairs did. Only around 7.5-24% of top clones occurred in all five tumor regions.

Total RNA amounting to 500 ng was the source from which TCR beta cDNA was made with a constant-region primer. ARM-PCR, slightly modified, supplied the TCR beta libraries through three nested multiplex PCR rounds. The first two PCR rounds used TRBV1-TRBV30 forward primers with a C-beta reverse primer, 9 to 11 cycles each. Each CDR3 protein gets one entry after TCRdb re-called the multiplex PCR reads with MiXCR. Of 150,000 to 200,000 distinct CDR3 sequences listed, around four fifths are singletons. Unsorted bulk tissue, about 17-33 mg of it, served as the source for co-extraction of RNA and DNA. The rearrangement joins TRBV5-4 to TRBJ2-1; TRBD2 is a possible D gene (6 bases). The TCR originated in a man aged 35 to 55 with primary liver carcinoma and hepatitis B virus infection. The material sequenced was tumor tissue from primary liver carcinoma. DNA for the CDR3: TGTGCCAGCAGCCCCTCGGGGGAGCAGAATGAGCAGTTCTTC. It is translated as CASSPSGEQNEQFF.